In its sample, the clone carrying this T cell receptor (beta chain) was seen a few times. Its antigen is still unknown. The data were obtained in a study of response to subunit inactivated influenza vaccine. Study-level points and caveats: Authors suggested each seasonal flu vaccination may recruit only limited numbers of new T cells.

Using its own MiXCR run on the RT-PCR reads, TCRdb lists one record per CDR3 protein. The sample lists under 750,000 distinct CDR3 sequences, 10% to 15% occurring once. The V and J ends lost 2 bases and 0 bases respectively, with 11 bases between them. Germline CDR1 and CDR2: SGHAT and FQNNGV. The CDR3 is 15 amino acids. The chain is built from TRBV11-2 and TRBJ2-7; D not certain. Specimen: PBMCs from blood, collected on the day of vaccination. The clonotype comes from a man aged 45-65 years who received an inactivated influenza vaccine. This chain's CDR3 is CASSLRMISSYEQYF. The CDR3 DNA follows: TGTGCCAGCAGCTTAAGGATGATAAGCTCCTACGAGCAGTACTTC. The full variable domain, with the rest looked up from reference TRBV11-2 and TRBJ2-7, is EAGVAQSPRYKIIEKRQSVAFWCNPISGHATLYWYQQILGQGPKLLIQFQNNGVVDDSQLPKDRFSAERLKGVDSTLKIQPAKLEDSAVYLCASSLRMISSYEQYFGPGTRLTVT.